These 28 T cell receptor beta chains were all obtained from the same sample, sequenced in a study of blood T cells in healthy people across ages. Alongside a J-beta primer mix, a sample-barcoded 5' primer served in a second PCR lasting roughly 6 to 11 cycles. TCRdb redid the calling of the 5' RACE reads with MiXCR, one entry per CDR3 protein. The table has about 680,000 distinct CDR3 sequences, over 45% seen once. Specimen: blood. The receptors derive from an older woman in good health.

In this sample, this clonotype turned up a few times. This sequence joins TRBV28 and TRBJ2-4, with 7 bases fitting TRBD1. From germline, CDR1 is MDHEN and CDR2 SYDVKM. J lost 8 bases, V lost 5 bases, and 3 bases had no gene match. This CDR3 is built from 12 residues. DNA of the CDR3: TGTGCCAGCAGTAACAGGGGAGACATTCAGTACTTC. As protein: CASSNRGDIQYF. Full variable domain (rest looked up from reference TRBV28 and TRBJ2-4): DVKVTQSSRYLVKRTGEKVFLECVQDMDHENMFWYRQDPGLGLRLIYFSYDVKMKEKGDIPEGYSVSREKKERFSLILESASTNQTSMYLCASSNRGDIQYFGAGTRLSVL.

This clonotype was detected a few times. The chain recombines TRBV9 with TRBJ1-5, with unresolved D. The CDR3 sequence is 14 residues long. Germline V gene data show CDR1 as SGDLS and CDR2 as YYNGEE. Trimming shortened V by 5 bases and J by 4 bases, and 13 bases separated the two germline ends. This chain's CDR3 is CASSVDGSNQPQHF. The CDR3, as DNA: TGTGCCAGCAGTGTCGACGGAAGTAATCAGCCCCAGCATTTT.

The J gene is TRBJ2-7, the V gene TRBV28, with 9 bases identical to TRBD1. Germline values: CDR1 MDHEN, CDR2 SYDVKM. V lost 5 bases to trimming and J lost 3 bases; unmatched junction nucleotides: 5. There are 14 residues in the CDR3. In DNA form, the CDR3 reads TGTGCCAGCAGTGCTCCGGACAGGGGCTACGAGCAGTACTTC. Its protein product is CASSAPDRGYEQYF.

This clonotype showed up just a few times. This chain connects TRBV27 to TRBJ1-1; perhaps TRBD1 as D (5 bases). Germline CDR1 and CDR2: MNHEY and SMNVEV (reference sequence). The CDR3 has 13 amino acids. Trimming removed 3 bases from V and 7 bases from J, with 12 bases in between. The CDR3 sequence: CASSFSGRGEAFF. The CDR3 DNA reads as TGTGCCAGCAGTTTCTCGGGGCGGGGTGAAGCTTTCTTT.

The chain couples TRBV14 to TRBJ2-1; tentative D call: TRBD1 (5 bases). The V end lost 3 bases, the J end lost 6 bases, and 15 bases lay between the germline ends. The CDR3 runs 15 residues. From germline, CDR1 is SGHDN and CDR2 FVKESK. The DNA for the CDR3 is TGTGCCAGCAGCCATACAGGAAAAGGTACCAATGAGCAGTTCTTC. Translating it yields CASSHTGKGTNEQFF.

This rearrangement joins TRBV12-3 or TRBV12-4 to TRBJ2-7; D is possibly TRBD1 (5 bases). The CDR3 extends over 12 amino acids. Trimming took 6 bases from V and 5 from J, leaving 11 bases between them. The CDR3 sequence is CASSETANEQYF. CDR3 in DNA: TGTGCCAGCAGCGAGACAGCAAACGAGCAGTACTTC.

A few counts support this clonotype. The rearrangement links TRBV2 to TRBJ2-7; 7 nucleotides match TRBD2. CDR3 length: 12 residues. CDR1 is SNHLY and CDR2 is FYNNEI in the germline V gene. Trimming took 10 bases from V and 2 from J; bases not matched to a gene: 5. Here the CDR3 DNA reads TGTGCCACCTCGACTAGCACCTACGAGCAGTACTTC. It codes for CATSTSTYEQYF.

Only a few counts were recorded for this clonotype. J is TRBJ2-3 and V is TRBV6-6; 15 positions agree with TRBD2. The CDR3 contains 16 residues. V lost 11 bases to trimming and J lost 4 bases; unmatched junction nucleotides: 10. CDR1 and CDR2 (germline): MNHNY, SVGAGI (reference sequence). As DNA, the CDR3 is TGTGCCCACGCTGGGACTAGCGGGAGGTTCGCAGATACGCAGTATTTT. It yields the protein CAHAGTSGRFADTQYF.

This chain links TRBV5-6 with TRBJ2-5; 10 nucleotides match TRBD2. Unmatched junction bases numbered 4, after V lost 0 bases and J lost 5 bases. Germline CDR1 is SGHDT and CDR2 is YYEEEE. The CDR3 is 15 residues long. CDR3 loop: CASSLASGSSETQYF. CDR3 DNA: TGTGCCAGCAGCTTGGCTAGCGGGAGCTCGGAGACCCAGTACTTC.

This chain uses TRBV15 with TRBJ2-3, with 11 bases that match TRBD2. The CDR3 spans 17 residues. Germline V gene sequence: CDR1 LNHNV, CDR2 YYDKDF (reference sequence). The V and J ends lost 0 bases and 4 bases, in that order; junction bases with no gene match: 6. CDR3 sequence: CATSRDPLAGGPDTQYF. CDR3 coding DNA: TGTGCCACCAGCAGAGATCCCCTAGCGGGAGGTCCAGATACGCAGTATTTT.

There are a few counts of this clonotype. This chain connects TRBV7-2 to TRBJ1-3, with TRBD1 as a possible D gene (5 bases). The CDR3 totals 15 residues. V lost 1 base to trimming and J lost 0 bases, with 7 bases between them. Per the germline V gene, CDR1 is SGHTA and CDR2 is FQGNSA. CDR3 amino acids: CASSLVGDSGNTIYF. CDR3 bases: TGTGCCAGCAGCTTAGTAGGGGACTCTGGAAACACCATATATTTT.

This chain uses TRBV20-1 with TRBJ2-7; D remains ambiguous. This CDR3 spans 13 amino acids. V shed 3 bases and J shed 5 bases, with 14 bases lying between them. Germline loops: CDR1 DFQATT, CDR2 SNEGSKA (reference sequence). The CDR3 region has the DNA TGCAGTGCTAGCGGGCGGTTAAGGGACGAGCAGTACTTC. Its protein is CSASGRLRDEQYF.

The chain joins TRBV7-6 to TRBJ1-4, with 7 bases lining up with TRBD1. V shed 5 bases, J shed 8 bases, and the junction held 11 bases outside the gene matches. This CDR3 comprises 15 residues. CDR1 is SGHVS, CDR2 FNYEAQ, per germline. In DNA form, the CDR3 reads TGTGCCAGCAGCCGGATGACAGGGTCACAGGAAAAACTGTTTTTT. Protein sequence: CASSRMTGSQEKLFF.

This chain joins TRBV28 and TRBJ2-1; maybe TRBD1 (5 bases). The CDR3 covers 11 residues. V lost 6 bases to trimming and J lost 8 bases, with 8 bases between them. The germline V gene has CDR1 MDHEN and CDR2 SYDVKM. CDR3 nucleotide sequence: TGTGCCAGCAGGGGGCCCCATGAGCAGTTCTTC. This gives the protein CASRGPHEQFF.

This chain uses TRBV29-1 with TRBJ1-2, with D tentatively TRBD1 (5 bases). The CDR3 covers 15 residues. Germline values: CDR1 SQVTM, CDR2 ANQGSEA. V was shortened by 2 bases and J by 6 bases, with 19 bases between the two germline ends. This CDR3 reads CSVEKAQGRGDGYTF. In DNA form, the CDR3 reads TGCAGCGTTGAAAAGGCGCAGGGACGTGGTGATGGCTACACCTTC.

This clonotype was picked up one time. The chain uses TRBV27 and TRBJ1-1; D is ambiguous. The germline V and J ends were trimmed by 6 bases and 0 bases, with 8 bases remaining between them. CDR1 and CDR2 (germline): MNHEY, SMNVEV (reference sequence). This CDR3 comprises 13 residues. This CDR3 is CASRTLVNTEAFF. Here the CDR3 DNA reads TGTGCCAGCAGAACCCTTGTGAACACTGAAGCTTTCTTT.

The chain combines TRBV2 with TRBJ2-1; 8 bases align to TRBD2. J lost 9 bases, V lost 5 bases, and 12 bases had no gene match. The CDR3 consists of 15 residues. Germline loops: CDR1 SNHLY, CDR2 FYNNEI. The CDR3 reads CASSNQGLVNPEQFF. The CDR3 nucleotides are TGTGCCAGCAGTAACCAGGGACTAGTCAACCCTGAGCAGTTCTTC.

This clonotype was seen only a few times. The rearrangement uses TRBV7-2 and TRBJ2-5; D gene unclear. The CDR3 contains 13 residues. Trimming cost V 5 bases and J 5 bases, with 12 bases left between them. Germline loops: CDR1 SGHTA, CDR2 FQGNSA. CDR3 DNA: TGTGCCAGCAGCCCCCAATCGGCGGAGACCCAGTACTTC. It specifies CASSPQSAETQYF.

The CDR3 nucleotides read TGTGCCAGCAGCTTAGAAAGGACAGGGGAAGCTTTCTTT. Translating gives CASSLERTGEAFF. The V gene is TRBV7-9, the J gene TRBJ1-1, with 8 positions matching TRBD1. V lost 1 base and J lost 8; bases outside the gene matches: 3. This CDR3 has 13 residues. Looked up from germline, CDR1 is SEHNR and CDR2 is FQNEAQ (reference sequence).

This clonotype has a handful of counts. The V and J genes are TRBV4-2 and TRBJ1-6, with TRBD1 matching over 10 bases. The J segment lost 6 bases and the V segment lost 4 bases, leaving 12 bases of the junction unmatched. This CDR3 spans 18 amino acids. Germline lookup yields CDR1 LGHNA and CDR2 YNFKEQ. This CDR3 is CASSLPHLRQGANSPLHF. The CDR3 DNA follows: TGTGCCAGCAGCCTACCCCACCTTCGACAGGGGGCTAATTCACCCCTCCACTTT.

This clonotype was found a few times. This chain joins TRBV5-1 and TRBJ2-7; D not certain. The V gene lost 4 bases and the J gene lost 2 bases, with 7 bases spanning the gap. CDR3 size: 12 residues. Germline CDR1 SGHRS, CDR2 YFSETQ. The CDR3 loop is CASSDNTYEQYF. The CDR3 DNA reads TGCGCCAGCAGCGACAACACCTACGAGCAGTACTTC. Based on the CDR3 plus reference TRBV5-1 and TRBJ2-7, the full variable domain is KAGVTQTPRYLIKTRGQQVTLSCSPISGHRSVSWYQQTPGQGLQFLFEYFSETQRNKGNFPGRFSGRQFSNSRSEMNVSTLELGDSALYLCASSDNTYEQYFGPGTRLTVT.

The CDR3 DNA reads TGCAGTGCCCCCCGAGGAGGGGAAACTGAAAAACTGTTTTTT. Its translation: CSAPRGGETEKLFF. This sequence joins TRBV20-1 and TRBJ1-4; D perhaps matches TRBD1 (5 bases). V shed 6 bases and J shed 7 bases, with 18 bases lying between them. This CDR3 contains 14 residues. CDR1 and CDR2 (germline): DFQATT, SNEGSKA (reference sequence).

The chain joins TRBV7-2 to TRBJ1-1; D may be TRBD1 (6 bases). The ends were cut back, 4 bases at V and 1 base at J, with 13 bases in the middle. This CDR3 is built from 15 residues. The germline V gene encodes CDR1 SGHTA and CDR2 FQGNSA. The CDR3 loop reads CASSSTGQSNTEAFF. The CDR3 DNA reads as TGTGCCAGCAGCTCGACCGGACAGTCGAACACTGAAGCTTTCTTT.

The V gene is TRBV20-1, the J gene TRBJ2-3; maybe TRBD1 (6 bases). The CDR3 spans 13 residues. Per germline, CDR1 DFQATT and CDR2 SNEGSKA (reference sequence). V was trimmed by 0 bases and J by 3 bases, leaving 7 bases between them. Written as DNA, the CDR3 is TGCAGTGCTAGAGATCAGGGGACAGATACGCAGTATTTT. It codes for CSARDQGTDTQYF.

The V and J genes are TRBV12-3 or TRBV12-4 and TRBJ2-3, with TRBD2 matching over 8 bases. V lost 4 bases and J lost 1; bases outside the gene matches: 4. The CDR3 has 15 residues. The CDR3 bases are TGTGCCAGCAGTTGTAACGGGAGGGGCACAGATACGCAGTATTTT. The encoded protein is CASSCNGRGTDTQYF.

The chain employs TRBV9 and TRBJ1-1; D uncertain. V was trimmed by 0 bases and J by 3 bases, leaving 9 bases between them. The CDR3 runs to 14 residues. Looked up from germline, CDR1 is SGDLS and CDR2 is YYNGEE. The CDR3 coding sequence is TGTGCCAGCAGCGTAGGTCAGGACTACACTGAAGCTTTCTTT. As protein: CASSVGQDYTEAFF.

The V and J genes are TRBV7-8 and TRBJ2-3; a weak D match, TRBD2 (7 bases). CDR1 and CDR2 from the germline V gene are SGHVS and FQNEAQ. The length of the CDR3 is 15 residues. Trimming took 1 base from V and 6 from J, leaving 14 bases between them. CDR3 in amino acids: CASSLEGGLYDTQYF. The CDR3 nucleotides read TGTGCCAGCAGCTTAGAGGGGGGGTTATACGATACGCAGTATTTT. The whole variable domain, remainder taken from reference TRBV7-8 and TRBJ2-3, is GAGVSQSPRYKVAKRGQDVALRCDPISGHVSLFWYQQALGQGPEFLTYFQNEAQLDKSGLPSDRFFAERPEGSVSTLKIQRTQQEDSAVYLCASSLEGGLYDTQYFGPGTRLTVL.

This clonotype was seen more than once but under ten times. This chain links TRBV4-2 with TRBJ2-1, with a possible D match to TRBD2 (7 bases). V dropped 2 bases and J dropped 5 bases, with 13 bases sitting between them. The V gene's germline CDR1 is LGHNA and CDR2 YNFKEQ. The CDR3 totals 15 residues. The CDR3 loop reads CASSQIGGGDNEQFF. The CDR3 DNA sequence: TGTGCCAGCAGCCAAATAGGGGGGGGGGACAATGAGCAGTTCTTC.